The sequence of this TCR beta chain was determined in a study of blood T cell repertoires in COVID-19. Assay used: immunoSEQ multiplex PCR; TCRdb lists only in-frame clones, some missing. In the table there are about 200,000 clones, less than 90% of which are singletons. This CDR3 has 19 residues. V lost 2 bases and J lost 0, with 21 bases in between. Germline values: CDR1 SGHDT, CDR2 YYEEEE. V usage is TRBV5-6 and J usage is TRBJ1-3; D is perhaps TRBD1 (5 bases). Sequenced material: PBMCs or T cells enriched from blood (not recorded which). This sequence originates from a woman younger than 45 who had been exposed to COVID-19. This CDR3 is CASSLTLRGGTSSGNTIYF. For the CDR3, the DNA is TGTGCCAGCAGCTTAACCCTTCGCGGGGGAACCAGCTCTGGAAACACCATATATTTT.